This TCR beta chain was found in a study of control samples from healthy donors and cancer patients. The CDR3 spans 17 residues. Trimming stripped 4 bases from V and 1 base from J, with 19 bases between. Germline lookup yields CDR1 MNHNS and CDR2 SASEGT. This table comes from immunoSEQ multiplex PCR, and its TCRdb copy is limited to in-frame clones, with some not included. The top ten clones hold approximately 24% of a sample with 40,000 to 50,000 clones, around 94% of them seen once. The chain joins TRBV6-1 to TRBJ1-1; D uncertain. Sequenced input: blood. The receptor's source is a man in his 60s in good health. CDR3 sequence (DNA): TGTGCCAGCAGTGCCCCGGGATTTACGGGGAGGAACACTGAAGCTTTCTTT. Translating gives CASSAPGFTGRNTEAFF.